This T cell receptor (beta chain) appears in the sequencing data of a study of cytomegalovirus exposure and HLA in healthy donors. General study results and limits: Rare sequences made up most TCRs, while some public TCRs were found in many donors. Overall, roughly 150 TCR beta chains were annotated as cytomegalovirus-associated.

The CDR3 extends over 19 amino acids. Trimming removed 4 bases from V and 3 bases from J; junction bases left unmatched: 13. Germline CDR1 and CDR2: MGHRA and YSYEKL. This clone showed up just once. What it binds is unknown. PCR was performed using 60 Vbeta and 13 Jbeta primers. Clones were read by immunoSEQ multiplex PCR, and TCRdb kept only the in-frame ones, dropping some. The sample has about 43,000 clones, around 58% seen once. The clonotype was recovered from a man aged 60 to 69 in good health and CMV-seropositive. J is TRBJ2-7 and V is TRBV4-1; 15 bases align to TRBD2. Specimen: PBMCs. The CDR3 here is CASSRQVPGLAGGNYEQYF. CDR3 in DNA: TGCGCCAGCAGCCGCCAAGTCCCAGGACTAGCGGGAGGGAACTACGAGCAGTACTTC.